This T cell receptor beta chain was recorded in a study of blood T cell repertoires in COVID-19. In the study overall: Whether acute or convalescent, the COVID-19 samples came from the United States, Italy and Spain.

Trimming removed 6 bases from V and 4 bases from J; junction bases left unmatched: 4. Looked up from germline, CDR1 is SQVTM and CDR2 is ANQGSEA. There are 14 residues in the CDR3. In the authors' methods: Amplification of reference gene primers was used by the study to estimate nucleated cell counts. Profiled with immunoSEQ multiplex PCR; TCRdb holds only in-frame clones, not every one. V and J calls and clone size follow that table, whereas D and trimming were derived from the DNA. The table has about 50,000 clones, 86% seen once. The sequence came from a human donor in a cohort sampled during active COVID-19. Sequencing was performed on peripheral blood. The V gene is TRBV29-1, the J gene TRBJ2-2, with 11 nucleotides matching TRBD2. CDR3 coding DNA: TGCAGCGTCCCCGGACTAGCGGGCACCGGGGAGCTGTTTTTT. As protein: CSVPGLAGTGELFF.